The present T cell receptor beta chain was sequenced within a study of cytomegalovirus exposure and HLA in healthy donors. Notes on the study in general: Common viral pathogens (according to a later analysis) appeared linked to several of the most significant clusters. Reports showed the classifier diagnosing cytomegalovirus status with high specificity and sensitivity. Highest at DRB1 and lowest at HLA-C, TCR association rates differed among HLA loci in a later analysis.

The germline V gene encodes CDR1 SQVTM and CDR2 ANQGSEA. The length of the CDR3 is 15 residues. J lost 7 bases, V lost 0 bases, and 2 bases had no gene match. The PCR had 60 Vbeta and 13 Jbeta primers. Here immunoSEQ multiplex PCR was the method, and the copy in TCRdb shows in-frame clones only, minus some. The sample holds under 130,000 clones, less than 85% seen once. A remark on this clone: What it recognizes is unknown.

V is TRBV29-1 and J is TRBJ2-1; 14 nucleotides match TRBD2. The source material was PBMCs. The sequence was obtained from a man aged 40-49 years in good health and CMV-seropositive. The CDR3 DNA follows: TGCAGCGTTGAAGATTGGACTAGCGGGAGGAATGAGCAGTTCTTC. Amino acid sequence: CSVEDWTSGRNEQFF.